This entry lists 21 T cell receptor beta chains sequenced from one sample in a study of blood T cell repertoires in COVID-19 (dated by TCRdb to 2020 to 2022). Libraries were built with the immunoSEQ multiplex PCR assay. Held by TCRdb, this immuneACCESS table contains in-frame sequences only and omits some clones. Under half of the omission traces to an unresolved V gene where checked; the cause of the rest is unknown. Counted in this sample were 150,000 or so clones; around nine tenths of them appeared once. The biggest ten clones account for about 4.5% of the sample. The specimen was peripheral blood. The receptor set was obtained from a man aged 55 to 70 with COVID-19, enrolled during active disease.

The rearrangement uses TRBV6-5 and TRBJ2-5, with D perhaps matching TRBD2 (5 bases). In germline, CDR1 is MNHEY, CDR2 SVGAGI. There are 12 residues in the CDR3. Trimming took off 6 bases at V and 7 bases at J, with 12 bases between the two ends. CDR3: CASSGIVGTQYF. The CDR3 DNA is TGTGCCAGCAGCGGGATTGTCGGGACCCAGTACTTC.

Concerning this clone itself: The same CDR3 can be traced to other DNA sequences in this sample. The CDR3 coding sequence is TGTGCCAGCAGTTCAGGGACCGGGGAGCTGTTTTTT. This sequence encodes CASSSGTGELFF. J is TRBJ2-2 and V is TRBV6-2 or TRBV6-3; TRBD1 might be the D (5 bases). Germline CDR1 MNHEY, CDR2 SVGEGT. The CDR3 has 12 amino acids. The ends were cut back, 4 bases at V and 5 bases at J, with 5 bases in the middle.

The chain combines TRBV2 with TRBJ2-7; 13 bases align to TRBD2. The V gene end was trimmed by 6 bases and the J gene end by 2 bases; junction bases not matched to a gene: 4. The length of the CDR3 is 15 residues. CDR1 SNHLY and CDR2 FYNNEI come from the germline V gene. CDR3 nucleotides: TGTGCCAGCAGGATGACTAGCGGGGGGACCTACGAGCAGTACTTC. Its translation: CASRMTSGGTYEQYF.

CDR3 sequence: CASSLALTDRSFTSPLHF. The CDR3 DNA reads as TGTGCCAGCAGCTTGGCTCTAACGGACAGATCTTTTACTTCACCCCTCCACTTT. The rearrangement uses TRBV5-8 and TRBJ1-6; maybe TRBD1 (6 bases). This CDR3 is 18 amino acids long. CDR1 and CDR2 from the germline V gene are SGHTS and YDEGEE. V was trimmed by 0 bases and J by 9 bases, leaving 22 bases between them.

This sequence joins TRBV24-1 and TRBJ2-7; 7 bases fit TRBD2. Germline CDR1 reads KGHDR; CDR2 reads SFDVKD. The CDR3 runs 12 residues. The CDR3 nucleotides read TGTGCTTCCGTTCGGGGGGACTACGAGCAGTACTTC. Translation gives CASVRGDYEQYF.

CDR3 in DNA: TGTGCCAGCAGCCTTGGGGGGACCGGGACAGGGGGCTCTGGCTACACCTTC. Amino acids: CASSLGGTGTGGSGYTF. The chain combines TRBV5-4 with TRBJ1-2, with 12 bases identical to TRBD1. Germline CDR1 is SGHNT and CDR2 is YYREEE (reference sequence). Germline trimming cut 4 bases from V and 7 bases from J; bases unmatched to any gene: 14. The CDR3 sequence is 17 residues long.

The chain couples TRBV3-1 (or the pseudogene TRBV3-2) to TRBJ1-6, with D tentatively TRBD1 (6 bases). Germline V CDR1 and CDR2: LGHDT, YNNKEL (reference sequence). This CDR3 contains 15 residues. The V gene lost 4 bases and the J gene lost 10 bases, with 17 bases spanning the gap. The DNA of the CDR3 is TGTGCCAGCAGCCCCAGGGGCCCGGGTGGATCACCCCTCCACTTT. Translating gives CASSPRGPGGSPLHF.

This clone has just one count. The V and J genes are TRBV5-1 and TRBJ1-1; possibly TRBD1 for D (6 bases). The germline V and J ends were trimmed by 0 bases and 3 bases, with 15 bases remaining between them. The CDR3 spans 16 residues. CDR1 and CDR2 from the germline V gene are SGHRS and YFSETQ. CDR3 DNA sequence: TGCGCCAGCAGCTTGGCAGGGGCGAAGTGGGACACTGAAGCTTTCTTT. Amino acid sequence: CASSLAGAKWDTEAFF. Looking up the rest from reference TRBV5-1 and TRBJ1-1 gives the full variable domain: KAGVTQTPRYLIKTRGQQVTLSCSPISGHRSVSWYQQTPGQGLQFLFEYFSETQRNKGNFPGRFSGRQFSNSRSEMNVSTLELGDSALYLCASSLAGAKWDTEAFFGQGTRLTVV.

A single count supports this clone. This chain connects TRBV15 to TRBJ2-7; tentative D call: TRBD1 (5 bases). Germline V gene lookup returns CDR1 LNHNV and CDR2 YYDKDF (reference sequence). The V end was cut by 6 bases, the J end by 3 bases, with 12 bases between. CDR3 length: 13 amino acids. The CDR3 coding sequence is TGTGCCACCAGTTCCCGCAGGGTCTACGAGCAGTACTTC. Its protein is CATSSRRVYEQYF.

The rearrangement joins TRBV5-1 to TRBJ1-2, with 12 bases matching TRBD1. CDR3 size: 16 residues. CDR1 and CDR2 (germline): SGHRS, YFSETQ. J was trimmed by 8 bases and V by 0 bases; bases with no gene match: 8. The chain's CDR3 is CASSLVGTGGAEGYTF. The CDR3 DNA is TGCGCCAGCAGCTTGGTTGGGACAGGGGGCGCGGAAGGCTACACCTTC.

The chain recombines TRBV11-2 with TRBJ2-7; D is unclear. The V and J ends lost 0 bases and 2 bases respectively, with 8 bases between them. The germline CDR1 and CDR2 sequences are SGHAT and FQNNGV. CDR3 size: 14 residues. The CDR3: CASSLDLLTYEQYF. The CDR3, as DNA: TGTGCCAGCAGCTTAGATCTACTGACCTACGAGCAGTACTTC. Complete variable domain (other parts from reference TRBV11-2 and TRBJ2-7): EAGVAQSPRYKIIEKRQSVAFWCNPISGHATLYWYQQILGQGPKLLIQFQNNGVVDDSQLPKDRFSAERLKGVDSTLKIQPAKLEDSAVYLCASSLDLLTYEQYFGPGTRLTVT.

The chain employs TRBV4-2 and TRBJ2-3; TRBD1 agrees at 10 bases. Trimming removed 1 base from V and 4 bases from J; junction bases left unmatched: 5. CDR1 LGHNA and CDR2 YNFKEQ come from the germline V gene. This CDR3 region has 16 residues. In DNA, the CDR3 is TGTGCCAGCAGCCAAGCTGACAGGGGGCGCGCAGATACGCAGTATTTT. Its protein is CASSQADRGRADTQYF.

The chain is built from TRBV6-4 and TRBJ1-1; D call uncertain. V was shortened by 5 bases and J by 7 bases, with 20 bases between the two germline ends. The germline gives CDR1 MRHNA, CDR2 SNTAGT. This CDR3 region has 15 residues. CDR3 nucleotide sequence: TGTGCCAGCAGTACCGACCACCCGACTCAGTTTGAAGCTTTCTTT. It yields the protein CASSTDHPTQFEAFF.

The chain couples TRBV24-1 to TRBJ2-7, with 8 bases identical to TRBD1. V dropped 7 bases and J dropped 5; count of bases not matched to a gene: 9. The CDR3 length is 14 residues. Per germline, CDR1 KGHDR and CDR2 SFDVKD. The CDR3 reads CATSGQGINNEQYF. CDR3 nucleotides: TGTGCCACCAGCGGACAGGGTATCAACAACGAGCAGTACTTC.

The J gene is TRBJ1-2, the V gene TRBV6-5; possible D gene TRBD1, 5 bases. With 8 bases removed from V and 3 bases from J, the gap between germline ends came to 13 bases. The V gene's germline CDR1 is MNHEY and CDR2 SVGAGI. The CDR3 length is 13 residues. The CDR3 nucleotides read TGTGCCAGCGCTTGGGAAGGGGACTATGGCTACACCTTC. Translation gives CASAWEGDYGYTF.

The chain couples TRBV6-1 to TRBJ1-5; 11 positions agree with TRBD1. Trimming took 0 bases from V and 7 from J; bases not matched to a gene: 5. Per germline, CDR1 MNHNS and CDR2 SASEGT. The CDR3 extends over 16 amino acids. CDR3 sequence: CASSEARGQGGQPQHF. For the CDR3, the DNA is TGTGCCAGCAGTGAAGCGCGGGGACAGGGGGGCCAGCCCCAGCATTTT.

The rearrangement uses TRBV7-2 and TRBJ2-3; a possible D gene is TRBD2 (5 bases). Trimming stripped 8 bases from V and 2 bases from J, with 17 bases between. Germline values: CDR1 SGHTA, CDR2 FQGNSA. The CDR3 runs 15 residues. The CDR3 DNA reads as TGTGCCAGCTGTACTAGTAAGCATGTCACAGATACGCAGTATTTT. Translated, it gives CASCTSKHVTDTQYF.

CDR3 sequence (DNA): TGTGCCAGCAGTTTGACAGGTTCGGGGCAGCCCCAGCATTTT. Protein: CASSLTGSGQPQHF. The chain couples TRBV6-5 to TRBJ1-5, with D perhaps matching TRBD1 (6 bases). This CDR3 is 14 amino acids long. Trimming took 4 bases from V and 7 from J, leaving 14 bases between them. Germline assignment: CDR1 MNHEY and CDR2 SVGAGI.

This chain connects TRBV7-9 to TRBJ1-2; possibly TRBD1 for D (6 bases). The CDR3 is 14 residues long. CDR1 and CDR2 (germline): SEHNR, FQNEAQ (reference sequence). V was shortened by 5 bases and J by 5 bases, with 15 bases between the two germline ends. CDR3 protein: CASSPAGQGYGYTF. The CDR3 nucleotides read TGTGCCAGCAGCCCAGCCGGGCAGGGGTATGGCTACACCTTC.

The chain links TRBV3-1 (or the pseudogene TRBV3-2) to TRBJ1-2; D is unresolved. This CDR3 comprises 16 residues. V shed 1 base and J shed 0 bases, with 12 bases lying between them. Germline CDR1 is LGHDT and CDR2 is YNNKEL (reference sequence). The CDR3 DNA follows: TGTGCCAGCAGCCAAGGTCTCGGGTTGGCTAACTATGGCTACACCTTC. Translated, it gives CASSQGLGLANYGYTF.

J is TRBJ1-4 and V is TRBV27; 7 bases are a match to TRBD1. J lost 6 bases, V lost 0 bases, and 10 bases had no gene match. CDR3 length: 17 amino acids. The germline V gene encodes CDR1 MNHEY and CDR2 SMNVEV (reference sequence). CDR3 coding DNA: TGTGCCAGCAGTTTATCGACCCCCCGGACAGGTTATGAAAAACTGTTTTTT. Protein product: CASSLSTPRTGYEKLFF.